This T cell receptor beta chain was documented in a study of blood T cell repertoires in COVID-19. In the study overall: The samples span acute and convalescent COVID-19 from the United States, Italy and Spain. The cDNA or gDNA used as material had been derived from T cells, B-cell-depleted T cells, or PBMCs.

CDR3 length: 13 amino acids. The germline V gene has CDR1 LNHDA and CDR2 SQIVND (reference sequence). V was clipped by 8 bases and J by 1 base, with 11 bases between them. Seattle patients were enrolled during active infection and followed longitudinally. Original processing notes: By means of reference gene primer amplification, nucleated cell counts were estimated. Only in-frame clones appear in the TCRdb table, and some are missing; sequencing was by immunoSEQ multiplex PCR. That table furnishes V, J and clone size, whereas the DNA furnished D and trimming. Among some 64,000 clones, around 73% were seen once, and the ten largest hold 14%.

This chain joins TRBV19 and TRBJ1-1, with D uncertain. Sequenced: peripheral blood. The receptor comes from a man between 60 and 75 years old with COVID-19, enrolled during active disease. CDR3 sequence (DNA): TGTGCCAGTGGGCGAGTCCAGAACACTGAAGCTTTCTTT. It codes for CASGRVQNTEAFF.